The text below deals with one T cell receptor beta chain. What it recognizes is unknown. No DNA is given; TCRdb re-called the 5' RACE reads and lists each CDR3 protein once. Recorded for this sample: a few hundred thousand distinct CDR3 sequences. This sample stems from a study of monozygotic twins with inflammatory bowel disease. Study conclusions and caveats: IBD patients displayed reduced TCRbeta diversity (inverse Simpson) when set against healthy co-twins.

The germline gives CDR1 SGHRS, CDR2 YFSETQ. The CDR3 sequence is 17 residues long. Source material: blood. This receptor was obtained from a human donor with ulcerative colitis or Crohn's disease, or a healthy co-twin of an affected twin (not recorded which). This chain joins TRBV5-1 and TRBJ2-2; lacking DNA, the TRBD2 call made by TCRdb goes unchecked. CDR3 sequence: CASSLDIGTSVTGELFF. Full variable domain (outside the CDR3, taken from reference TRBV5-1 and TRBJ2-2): KAGVTQTPRYLIKTRGQQVTLSCSPISGHRSVSWYQQTPGQGLQFLFEYFSETQRNKGNFPGRFSGRQFSNSRSEMNVSTLELGDSALYLCASSLDIGTSVTGELFFGEGSRLTVL.